Many counts were recorded for the clone carrying this TCR beta chain. Its specificity is unknown. TCRdb recomputed calls from the 5' RACE reads with MiXCR, one row per CDR3 protein. The profile covers approximately 110,000 distinct CDR3 sequences, with about 7.4% appearing a single time and around 2.5% taken by the ten largest. This record belongs to a study of T cells after yellow fever vaccination. Background on the study: Where fractions had low cell numbers, libraries were prepared from them with the SMART-Seq v4 Ultra Low Input RNA kit.

The V gene's germline CDR1 is LGHDT and CDR2 YNNKEL (reference sequence). V dropped 1 base and J dropped 1 base, with 10 bases sitting between them. CDR3 length equals 15 residues. Findings of the study overall: A small proportion of clonotypes was detected in both the CD4 and CD8 compartments.

The chain has TRBV3-1 and TRBJ2-5, with D possibly being TRBD2 (6 bases). The receptor comes from a man younger than 30 who received the YFV17D yellow fever vaccine. The starting material was CD4+ T cells sorted from PBMCs, obtained around 10 days after the first yellow fever vaccination. The CDR3 protein is CASSQVSRGQETQYF. The CDR3 DNA is TGTGCCAGCAGCCAAGTTTCGCGGGGCCAAGAGACCCAGTACTTC.